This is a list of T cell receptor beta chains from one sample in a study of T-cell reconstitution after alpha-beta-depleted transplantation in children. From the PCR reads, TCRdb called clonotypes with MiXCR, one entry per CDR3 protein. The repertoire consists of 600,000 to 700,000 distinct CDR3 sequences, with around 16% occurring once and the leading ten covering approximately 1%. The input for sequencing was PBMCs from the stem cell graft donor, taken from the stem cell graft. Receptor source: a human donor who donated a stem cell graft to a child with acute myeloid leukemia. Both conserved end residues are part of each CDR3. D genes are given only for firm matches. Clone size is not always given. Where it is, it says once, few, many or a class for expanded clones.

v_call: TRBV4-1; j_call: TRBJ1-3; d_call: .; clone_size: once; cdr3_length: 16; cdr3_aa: CASSHGRFDSGNTIYF; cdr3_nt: TGCGCCAGCAGCCATGGACGGTTTGACTCTGGAAACACCATATATTTT
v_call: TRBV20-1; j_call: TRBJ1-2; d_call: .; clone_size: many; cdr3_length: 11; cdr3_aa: CSATGTSLYTF; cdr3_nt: TGCAGTGCTACCGGGACGTCCCTCTACACCTTC
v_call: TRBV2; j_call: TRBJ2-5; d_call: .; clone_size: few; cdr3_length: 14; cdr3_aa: CASSPTAPQETQYF; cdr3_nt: TGTGCCAGCAGCCCGACGGCCCCCCAAGAGACCCAGTACTTC
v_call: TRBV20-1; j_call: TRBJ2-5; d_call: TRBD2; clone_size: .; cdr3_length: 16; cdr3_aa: CSARNPSGGALGTQYF; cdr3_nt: TGCAGTGCTAGGAACCCTAGCGGGGGGGCCCTGGGGACCCAGTACTTC
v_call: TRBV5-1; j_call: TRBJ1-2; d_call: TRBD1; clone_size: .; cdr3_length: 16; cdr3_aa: CASSLSTGTGNYGYTF; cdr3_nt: TGCGCCAGCAGCTTGTCAACCGGGACAGGGAACTATGGCTACACCTTC
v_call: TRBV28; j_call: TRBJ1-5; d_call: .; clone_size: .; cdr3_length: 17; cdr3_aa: CASSHAEWRMGNQPQHF; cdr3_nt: TGTGCCAGCAGCCACGCCGAATGGAGGATGGGCAATCAGCCCCAGCATTTT
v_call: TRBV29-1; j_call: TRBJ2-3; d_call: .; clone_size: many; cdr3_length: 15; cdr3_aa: CSVGGQRATTDTQYF; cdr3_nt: TGCAGCGTTGGAGGTCAGAGGGCCACCACAGATACGCAGTATTTT
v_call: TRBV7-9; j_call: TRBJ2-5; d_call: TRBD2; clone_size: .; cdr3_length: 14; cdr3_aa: CASSSFGLAETQYF; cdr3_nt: TGTGCCAGCAGCTCCTTTGGACTAGCGGAGACCCAGTACTTC
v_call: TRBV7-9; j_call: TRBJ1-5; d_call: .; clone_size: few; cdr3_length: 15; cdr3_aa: CASSYQGSGNQPQHF; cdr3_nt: TGTGCCAGCAGTTACCAGGGGTCCGGGAATCAGCCCCAGCATTTT
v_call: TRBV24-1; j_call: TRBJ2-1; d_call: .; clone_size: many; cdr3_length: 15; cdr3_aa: CATSDYGGSYNEQFF; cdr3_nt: TGTGCCACCAGTGATTACGGAGGCTCCTACAATGAGCAGTTCTTC
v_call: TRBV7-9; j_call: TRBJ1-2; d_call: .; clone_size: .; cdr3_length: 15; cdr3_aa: CASSLSGQEDYGYTF; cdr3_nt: TGTGCCAGCAGCTTATCAGGGCAGGAGGACTATGGCTACACCTTC
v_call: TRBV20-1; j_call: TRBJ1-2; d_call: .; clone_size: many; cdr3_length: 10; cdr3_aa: CSARGNFYTF; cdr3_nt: TGCAGTGCAAGAGGGAACTTCTACACCTTC
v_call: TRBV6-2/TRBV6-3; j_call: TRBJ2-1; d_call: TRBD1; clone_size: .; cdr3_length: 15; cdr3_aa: CASSYLQGDRNEQFF; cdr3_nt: TGTGCCAGCAGTTACCTGCAGGGGGATCGCAATGAGCAGTTCTTC
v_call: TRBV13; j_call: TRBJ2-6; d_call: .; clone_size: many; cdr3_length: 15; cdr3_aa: CASSQDRSGANVLTF; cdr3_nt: TGTGCCAGCAGCCAAGACCGCTCTGGGGCCAACGTCCTGACTTTC
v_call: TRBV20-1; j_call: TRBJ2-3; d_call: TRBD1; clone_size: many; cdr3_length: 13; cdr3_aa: CSARRARGDTQYF; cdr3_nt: TGCAGTGCTAGAAGGGCCAGGGGGGATACGCAGTATTTT
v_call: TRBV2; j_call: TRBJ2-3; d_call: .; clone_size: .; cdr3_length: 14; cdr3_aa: CASNRRMSTDTQYF; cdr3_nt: TGTGCCAGCAACAGGCGGATGAGCACAGATACGCAGTATTTT
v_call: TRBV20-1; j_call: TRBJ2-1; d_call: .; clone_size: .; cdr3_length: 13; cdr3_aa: CSSSPTAYNEQFF; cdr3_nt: TGCAGCAGTTCTCCGACGGCCTACAATGAGCAGTTCTTC
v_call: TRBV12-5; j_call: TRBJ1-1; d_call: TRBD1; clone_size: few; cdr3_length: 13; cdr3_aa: CASGPTGYTEAFF; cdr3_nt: TGTGCTAGTGGCCCGACAGGGTACACTGAAGCTTTCTTT
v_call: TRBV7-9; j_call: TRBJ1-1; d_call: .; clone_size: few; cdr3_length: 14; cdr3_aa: CASSLSSGYTEAFF; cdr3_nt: TGTGCCAGCAGCTTATCATCAGGGTACACTGAAGCTTTCTTT
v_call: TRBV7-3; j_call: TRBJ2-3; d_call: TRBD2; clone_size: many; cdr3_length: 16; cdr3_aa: CASSFVGTSGGNTQYF; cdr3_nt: TGTGCCAGCAGCTTCGTTGGGACTAGCGGGGGAAATACGCAGTATTTT
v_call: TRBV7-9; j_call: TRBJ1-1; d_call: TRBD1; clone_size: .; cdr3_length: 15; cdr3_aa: CASSPDRGRNTEAFF; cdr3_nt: TGTGCCAGCAGCCCAGACAGGGGGCGGAACACTGAAGCTTTCTTT
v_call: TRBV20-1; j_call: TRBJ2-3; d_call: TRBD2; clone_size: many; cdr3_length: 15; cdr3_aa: CSANLAGAFTDTQYF; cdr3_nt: TGCAGTGCTAATTTAGCGGGGGCATTCACAGATACGCAGTATTTT
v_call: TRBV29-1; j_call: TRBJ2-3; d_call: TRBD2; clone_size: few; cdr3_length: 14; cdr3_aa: CSVATSSYTDTQYF; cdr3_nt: TGCAGCGTTGCGACTAGCTCCTACACAGATACGCAGTATTTT
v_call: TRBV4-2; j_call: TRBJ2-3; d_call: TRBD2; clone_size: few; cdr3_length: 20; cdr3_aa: CASSQGRRGGRVIGTDTQYF; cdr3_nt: TGTGCCAGCAGCCAAGGGCGGCGGGGGGGCCGAGTAATTGGCACAGATACGCAGTATTTT
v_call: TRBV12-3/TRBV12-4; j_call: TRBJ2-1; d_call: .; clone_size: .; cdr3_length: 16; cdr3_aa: CASSLHEGGPYNEQFF; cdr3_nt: TGTGCCAGCAGTTTGCATGAGGGGGGGCCCTACAATGAGCAGTTCTTC
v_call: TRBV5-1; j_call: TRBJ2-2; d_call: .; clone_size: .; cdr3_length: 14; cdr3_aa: CATAQGGNTGELFF; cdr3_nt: TGCGCCACCGCCCAGGGGGGAAACACCGGGGAGCTGTTTTTT
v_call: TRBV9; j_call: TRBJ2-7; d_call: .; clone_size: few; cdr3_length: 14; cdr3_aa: CASSVASAAYEQYF; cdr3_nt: TGTGCCAGCAGCGTAGCTTCAGCAGCCTACGAGCAGTACTTC
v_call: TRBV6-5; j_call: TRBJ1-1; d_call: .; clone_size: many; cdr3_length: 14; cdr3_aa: CASSLGSQGTEAFF; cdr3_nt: TGTGCCAGCAGTCTCGGGAGCCAAGGCACTGAAGCTTTCTTT
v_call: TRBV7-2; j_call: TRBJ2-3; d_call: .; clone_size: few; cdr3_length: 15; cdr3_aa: CASSLDGSPADTQYF; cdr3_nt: TGTGCCAGCAGCTTAGACGGGAGTCCCGCAGATACGCAGTATTTT
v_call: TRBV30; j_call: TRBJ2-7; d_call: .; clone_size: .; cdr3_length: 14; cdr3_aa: CAWGDSLRSYEQYF; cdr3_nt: TGTGCCTGGGGCGACAGTCTACGGTCCTACGAGCAGTACTTC
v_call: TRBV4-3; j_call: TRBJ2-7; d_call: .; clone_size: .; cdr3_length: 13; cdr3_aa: CASSQELYYEQYF; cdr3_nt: TGCGCCAGCAGCCAAGAGCTATACTACGAGCAGTACTTC
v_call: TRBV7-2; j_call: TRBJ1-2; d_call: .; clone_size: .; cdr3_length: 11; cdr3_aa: CASSPRTALSF; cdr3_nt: TGTGCCAGCAGCCCCCGGACAGCTTTATCCTTC
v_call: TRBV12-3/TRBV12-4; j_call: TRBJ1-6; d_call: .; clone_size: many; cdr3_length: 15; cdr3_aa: CASSYLTGPNSPLHF; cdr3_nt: TGTGCCAGCAGCTACCTTACAGGCCCGAATTCACCCCTCCACTTT
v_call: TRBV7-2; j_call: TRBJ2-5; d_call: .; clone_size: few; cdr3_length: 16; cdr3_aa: CASSPRQVDTQETQYF; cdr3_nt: TGTGCCAGCAGCCCCCGACAGGTCGACACACAAGAGACCCAGTACTTC
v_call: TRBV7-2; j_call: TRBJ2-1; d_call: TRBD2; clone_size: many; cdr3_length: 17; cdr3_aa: CASSPTSGPSSYNEQFF; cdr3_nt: TGTGCCAGCAGCCCGACTAGCGGGCCGAGCTCCTACAATGAGCAGTTCTTC
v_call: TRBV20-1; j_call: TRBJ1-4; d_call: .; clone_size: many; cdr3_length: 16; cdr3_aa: CSARLSGWGEAEKLFF; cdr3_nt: TGCAGTGCTAGGCTTTCTGGATGGGGGGAAGCGGAAAAACTGTTTTTT
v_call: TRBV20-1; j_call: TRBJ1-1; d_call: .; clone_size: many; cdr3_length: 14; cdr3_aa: CSARATGGGTEAFF; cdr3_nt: TGCAGTGCTAGAGCAACCGGGGGAGGCACTGAAGCTTTCTTT
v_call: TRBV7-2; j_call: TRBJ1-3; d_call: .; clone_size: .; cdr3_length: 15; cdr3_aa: CASSLRRLSGNTIYF; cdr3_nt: TGTGCCAGCAGCTTGAGACGCCTCTCTGGAAACACCATATATTTT
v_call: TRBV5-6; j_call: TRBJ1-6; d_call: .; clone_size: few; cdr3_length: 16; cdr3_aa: CASSPRTTGSNSPLHF; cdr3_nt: TGTGCCAGCAGTCCAAGGACGACGGGGTCTAATTCACCCCTCCACTTT
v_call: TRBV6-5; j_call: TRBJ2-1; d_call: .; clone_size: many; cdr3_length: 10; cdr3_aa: CASGRAEQFF; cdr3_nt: TGTGCCAGCGGACGTGCTGAGCAGTTCTTC
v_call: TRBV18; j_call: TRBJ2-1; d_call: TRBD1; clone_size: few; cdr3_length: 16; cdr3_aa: CASSPRQGVTLNEQFF; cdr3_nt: TGTGCCAGCTCACCCAGACAGGGAGTGACTCTCAATGAGCAGTTCTTC
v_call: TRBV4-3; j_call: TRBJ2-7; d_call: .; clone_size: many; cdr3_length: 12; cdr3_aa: CASSPGGNEQYF; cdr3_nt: TGCGCCAGCAGCCCAGGTGGGAACGAGCAGTACTTC
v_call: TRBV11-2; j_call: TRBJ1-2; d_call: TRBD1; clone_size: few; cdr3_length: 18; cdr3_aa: CASSSPRDRGRGHYGYTF; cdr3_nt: TGTGCCAGCAGCTCCCCTCGGGACAGGGGGCGCGGGCACTATGGCTACACCTTC
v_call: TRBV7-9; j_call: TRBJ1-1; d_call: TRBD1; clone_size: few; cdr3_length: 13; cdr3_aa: CAAGGAGDTEAFF; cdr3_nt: TGTGCCGCAGGGGGGGCGGGCGACACTGAAGCTTTCTTT
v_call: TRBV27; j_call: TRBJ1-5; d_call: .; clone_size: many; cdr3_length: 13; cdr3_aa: CASSRTSNQPQHF; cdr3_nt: TGTGCCAGCAGTCGAACCAGCAATCAGCCCCAGCATTTT
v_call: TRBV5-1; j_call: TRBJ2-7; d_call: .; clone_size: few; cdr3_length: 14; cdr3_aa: CASSLDQGGYEQYF; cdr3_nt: TGCGCCAGCAGCTTGGACCAGGGCGGCTACGAGCAGTACTTC
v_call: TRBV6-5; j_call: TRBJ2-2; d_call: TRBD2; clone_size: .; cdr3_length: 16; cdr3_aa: CASSFLSGGARGELFF; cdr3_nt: TGTGCCAGCAGTTTCCTTAGCGGGGGGGCGCGAGGGGAGCTGTTTTTT
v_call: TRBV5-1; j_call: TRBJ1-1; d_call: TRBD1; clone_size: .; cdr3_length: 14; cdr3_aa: CASSSQGAGTEAFF; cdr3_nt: TGCGCCAGCAGCTCCCAGGGGGCTGGGACTGAAGCTTTCTTT
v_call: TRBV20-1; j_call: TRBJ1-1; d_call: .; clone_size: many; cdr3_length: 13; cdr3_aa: CSARESGRTEAFF; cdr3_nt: TGCAGTGCTAGAGAGTCGGGGCGCACTGAAGCTTTCTTT
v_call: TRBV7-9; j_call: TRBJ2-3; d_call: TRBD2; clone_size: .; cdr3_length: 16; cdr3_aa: CASSGKRGEGTDTQYF; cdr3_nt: TGTGCCAGCTCCGGAAAGCGGGGGGAGGGGACAGATACGCAGTATTTT
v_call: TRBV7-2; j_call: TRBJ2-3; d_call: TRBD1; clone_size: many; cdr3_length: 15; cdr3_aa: CASSLMGQGADTQYF; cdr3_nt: TGTGCCAGCAGCTTAATGGGACAGGGGGCAGATACGCAGTATTTT
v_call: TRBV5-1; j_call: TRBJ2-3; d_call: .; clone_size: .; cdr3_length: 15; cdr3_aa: CASSPGRRSTDTQYF; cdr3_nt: TGCGCCAGTTCACCTGGGAGGCGGAGCACAGATACGCAGTATTTT
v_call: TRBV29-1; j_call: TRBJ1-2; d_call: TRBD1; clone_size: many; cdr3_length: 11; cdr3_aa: CSVRRGPNYTF; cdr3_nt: TGCAGCGTTCGCAGGGGGCCTAACTACACCTTC
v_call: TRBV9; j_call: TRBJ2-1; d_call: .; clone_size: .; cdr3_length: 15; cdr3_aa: CASSSQGGSYNEQFF; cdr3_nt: TGTGCCAGCAGCTCCCAGGGGGGCTCCTACAATGAGCAGTTCTTC
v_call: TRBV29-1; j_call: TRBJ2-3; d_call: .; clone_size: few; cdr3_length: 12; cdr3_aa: CSVEDGADTQYF; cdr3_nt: TGCAGCGTTGAAGATGGAGCAGATACGCAGTATTTT
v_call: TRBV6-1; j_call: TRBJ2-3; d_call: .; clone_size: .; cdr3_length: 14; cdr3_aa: CASRLGGLTDTQYF; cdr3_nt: TGTGCCAGCCGCTTGGGCGGTCTCACAGATACGCAGTATTTT
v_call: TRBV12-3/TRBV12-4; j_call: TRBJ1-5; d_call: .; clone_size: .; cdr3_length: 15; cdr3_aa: CASSFRTDSNQPQHF; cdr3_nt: TGTGCCAGCAGTTTCAGGACAGATAGCAATCAGCCCCAGCATTTT
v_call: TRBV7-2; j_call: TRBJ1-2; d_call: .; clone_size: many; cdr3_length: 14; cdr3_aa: CASSAKGGNYGYTF; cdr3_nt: TGTGCCAGCAGCGCGAAGGGGGGTAACTATGGCTACACCTTC
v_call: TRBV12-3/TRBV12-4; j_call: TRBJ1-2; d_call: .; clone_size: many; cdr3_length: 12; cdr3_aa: CASSLNNYGYTF; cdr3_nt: TGTGCCAGCAGCCTCAATAACTATGGCTACACCTTC